This T cell receptor (beta chain) emerged from a study of vaccination effects on CD4 cells after COVID-19. Study-wide context: Post-vaccine specimens arrived a median 72 days past the second dose. Findings and caveats of the study: In the late period after vaccination, infection- and vaccine-induced clones contracted markedly.

This CDR3 contains 15 residues. The V gene's germline CDR1 is SGHAT and CDR2 FQNNGV. V lost 5 bases and J lost 4; bases outside the gene matches: 9. Within the ViraFEST assay, antigen-specific CD4+ T cells underwent expansion with viral peptide pools prior to sequencing. Culturing for around eleven days preceded CD4+ T cell isolation. Participants completed two doses of the BNT162b2 or mRNA-1273 vaccine. Every well housed two million PBMC, which grew in culture alongside around 10 IU/ml IL-2 and around 9.4 ug/ml peptides. A remark on this clone: Its antigen is as yet unknown.

Here immunoSEQ multiplex PCR was the method, and the copy in TCRdb shows in-frame clones only, minus some. The sample lists 23,000 or so clones, 80% to 90% occurring once. The origin of this receptor is a human donor who received a COVID-19 vaccine. Some clones in this sample may be carry-over from other donors' samples. The chain carries TRBV11-2 and TRBJ1-2, with 8 bases lining up with TRBD1. The sequencing used CD4+ T cells from PBMCs cultured with SARS-CoV-2 spike peptides, collected after COVID-19 vaccination. This chain's CDR3 is CASSIQGVTPYGYTF. For the CDR3, the DNA is TGTGCCAGCAGCATACAGGGGGTGACCCCCTATGGCTACACCTTC. Based on the CDR3 plus reference TRBV11-2 and TRBJ1-2, the full variable domain is EAGVAQSPRYKIIEKRQSVAFWCNPISGHATLYWYQQILGQGPKLLIQFQNNGVVDDSQLPKDRFSAERLKGVDSTLKIQPAKLEDSAVYLCASSIQGVTPYGYTFGSGTRLTVV.